Presented here are 27 T cell receptor beta chains from one specimen sequenced in a study of blood T cell repertoires in COVID-19. Profiled with immunoSEQ multiplex PCR; TCRdb holds only in-frame clones, not every one. The table records 300,000 to 450,000 clones, 89% of them present only once. The source material was peripheral blood. All receptors derive from a woman younger than 45 with COVID-19, enrolled during active disease.

Only one count was recorded for this clone. The chain has TRBV11-2 and TRBJ2-1; D unclear. Trimming took 4 bases from V and 6 from J, leaving 10 bases between them. The CDR3 extends over 13 amino acids. CDR1 and CDR2 (germline): SGHAT, FQNNGV. CDR3 nucleotide sequence: TGTGCCAGCAGCTGGGTTGAGCGCAATGAGCAGTTCTTC. This encodes CASSWVERNEQFF.

The CDR3 region has the DNA TGTGCCAGCAGTTCCGGACAGGGAGGGAATGAAAAACTGTTTTTT. It encodes CASSSGQGGNEKLFF. The rearrangement joins TRBV28 to TRBJ1-4; 8 bases align to TRBD1. V lost 4 bases and J lost 5; bases outside the gene matches: 6. The CDR3 consists of 15 residues. The germline gives CDR1 MDHEN, CDR2 SYDVKM.

This clone was counted only a few times. This sequence joins TRBV5-6 and TRBJ2-5; perhaps TRBD1 as D (6 bases). The CDR3 contains 12 residues. V lost 4 bases to trimming and J lost 5 bases, with 9 bases between them. Germline CDR1 is SGHDT and CDR2 is YYEEEE. The CDR3 loop reads CASSTGMETQYF. For the CDR3, the DNA is TGTGCCAGCAGCACAGGGATGGAGACCCAGTACTTC.

CDR3 bases: TGTGCCAGCAGTTTGGCGCCCTCGGGCACTGAAGCTTTCTTT. This sequence encodes CASSLAPSGTEAFF. The genes are TRBV6-2 or TRBV6-3 and TRBJ1-1, with D unresolved. V was cut by 4 bases and J by 4 bases, with 13 bases left in between. Germline V gene sequence: CDR1 MNHEY, CDR2 SVGEGT. The CDR3 totals 14 residues.

The chain couples TRBV6-1 to TRBJ1-4; D not resolved. Trimming shortened V by 3 bases and J by 8 bases, and 13 bases separated the two germline ends. Germline-derived CDR1 and CDR2 are MNHNS and SASEGT. This CDR3 has 14 residues. The CDR3 DNA follows: TGTGCCAGCAGTGATTCCCATGGAGACGAAAAACTGTTTTTT. As protein: CASSDSHGDEKLFF.

The CDR3 loop is CASSESLGTSGRSIRTDTQYF. The CDR3 nucleotides read TGTGCCAGCAGTGAAAGCTTGGGGACTAGCGGGAGATCTATCCGCACAGATACGCAGTATTTT. The chain recombines TRBV2 with TRBJ2-3, with 14 bases identical to TRBD2. V shed 2 bases and J 1 base; nucleotides not matched to a gene: 14. Germline V CDR1 and CDR2: SNHLY, FYNNEI. The length of the CDR3 is 21 residues.

Only one count was recorded for this clone. The chain employs TRBV3-1 (or the pseudogene TRBV3-2) and TRBJ1-4; D perhaps matches TRBD1 (6 bases). Germline V gives CDR1 LGHDT, CDR2 YNNKEL (reference sequence). V was cut by 5 bases and J by 0 bases, with 10 bases left in between. The CDR3 loop spans 15 amino acids. The CDR3 nucleotides are TGTGCCAGCAGCGCAAGGACAGCAACTAATGAAAAACTGTTTTTT. Translating gives CASSARTATNEKLFF.

This clone is a singleton in its sample. This sequence joins TRBV11-2 and TRBJ2-5; 8 bases agree with TRBD2. This CDR3 has 15 amino acids. With V trimmed by 1 base and J by 5 bases, 6 bases remained unmatched. CDR1 SGHAT and CDR2 FQNNGV come from the germline V gene. The chain's CDR3 is CASSLAGLAGETQYF. The CDR3, as DNA: TGTGCCAGCAGCTTAGCCGGACTAGCCGGGGAGACCCAGTACTTC.

The rearrangement uses TRBV9 and TRBJ2-1; weak D call: TRBD1 (6 bases). V was pared by 1 base and J by 10 bases, with 6 bases between. Germline V gene data show CDR1 as SGDLS and CDR2 as YYNGEE. The CDR3 is made up of 11 amino acids. CDR3 bases: TGTGCCAGCAGCGTACAGGGGGAGCAGTTCTTC. It encodes CASSVQGEQFF.

This clone was picked up a small number of times. CDR3 bases: TGCGCCAGCAGCTCAGGGGTCGCAAATGAGCAGTTCTTC. Translating it yields CASSSGVANEQFF. The V call is TRBV5-1, the J call TRBJ2-1, with a possible D match to TRBD1 (6 bases). The CDR3 has 13 residues. Trimming took off 3 bases at V and 7 bases at J, with 11 bases between the two ends. The V gene's germline CDR1 is SGHRS and CDR2 YFSETQ.

This clone was seen just once. The genes are TRBV3-1 (or the pseudogene TRBV3-2) and TRBJ1-2; TRBD1 agrees at 11 bases. Per the germline V gene, CDR1 is LGHDT and CDR2 is YNNKEL (reference sequence). The J segment lost 6 bases and the V segment lost 0 bases, leaving 21 bases of the junction unmatched. The CDR3 totals 21 residues. CDR3 residues: CASSQEVFVPGQGETRHGYTF. CDR3 DNA sequence: TGTGCCAGCAGCCAAGAAGTCTTCGTCCCGGGACAGGGGGAGACTAGGCATGGCTACACCTTC.

Written as DNA, the CDR3 is TGTGCCAGCAGCCCCGGGGACAGGGATAATTCACCCCTCCACTTT. This translates into CASSPGDRDNSPLHF. The rearrangement links TRBV3-1 (or the pseudogene TRBV3-2) to TRBJ1-6; 9 bases agree with TRBD1. The CDR3 spans 15 residues. Per the germline V gene, CDR1 is LGHDT and CDR2 is YNNKEL (reference sequence). After removal of 4 bases from V and 5 bases from J, the junction contained 3 bases not matched to a gene.

The CDR3 protein is CASQGYEQYF. The CDR3 coding sequence is TGTGCCAGTCAGGGCTACGAGCAGTACTTC. This chain connects TRBV28 to TRBJ2-7; D possibly corresponds to TRBD1 (5 bases). This CDR3 has 10 residues. Trimming took 9 bases from V and 3 from J, leaving 6 bases between them. Germline-derived CDR1 and CDR2 are MDHEN and SYDVKM.

The chain combines TRBV24-1 with TRBJ2-1; TRBD2 matches at 10 bases. The CDR3 is 21 residues long. V was pared by 1 base and J by 0 bases, with 14 bases of the junction left unmatched. Germline CDR1 is KGHDR and CDR2 is SFDVKD. CDR3 nucleotide sequence: TGTGCCACCAGTGATTTCAAGGCGTCAGGAACTAGCGGGACCTCCTACAATGAGCAGTTCTTC. Amino acid sequence: CATSDFKASGTSGTSYNEQFF.

This clone has only one observation. This chain connects TRBV4-2 to TRBJ2-5, with 14 bases matching TRBD2. The germline V gene encodes CDR1 LGHNA and CDR2 YNFKEQ. J gave up 5 bases and V 4 bases, and 6 bases lay outside the gene matches. The CDR3 loop spans 16 amino acids. CDR3 nucleotide sequence: TGTGCCAGCAGCCCCAGACTAGCGGGGGGGCTGGAGACCCAGTACTTC. Translation: CASSPRLAGGLETQYF.

V and J are TRBV5-1 and TRBJ2-7, with D possibly being TRBD1 (5 bases). Trimming shortened V by 0 bases and J by 3 bases, and 19 bases separated the two germline ends. The germline CDR1 and CDR2 sequences are SGHRS and YFSETQ. The CDR3 loop spans 17 amino acids. CDR3 nucleotide sequence: TGCGCCAGCAGCTTGGAGCCCAGGGTTGGCAAGGGCTACGAGCAGTACGTC. Its translation: CASSLEPRVGKGYEQYV.

This clone was observed a single time. V and J are TRBV7-2 and TRBJ2-4, with 7 bases identical to TRBD2. Per germline, CDR1 SGHTA and CDR2 FQGNSA. The CDR3 extends over 14 amino acids. V lost 1 base to trimming and J lost 9 bases; unmatched junction nucleotides: 6. This chain's CDR3 is CASSLGTSSSIQYF. DNA for the CDR3: TGTGCCAGCAGCTTAGGGACTAGTTCGTCCATTCAGTACTTC.

This chain joins TRBV30 and TRBJ1-1, with TRBD1 as a possible D gene (5 bases). The CDR3 has 12 residues. Germline V gives CDR1 GTSNPN, CDR2 SVGIG (reference sequence). The ends were cut back, 3 bases at V and 7 bases at J, with 12 bases in the middle. DNA for the CDR3: TGTGCCTGGAGAGGGGAGGGGCGTGAAGCTTTCTTT. Translating it yields CAWRGEGREAFF.

V and J are TRBV5-8 and TRBJ2-1; TRBD2 aligns across 13 bases. CDR1 is SGHTS and CDR2 is YDEGEE in the germline V gene. CDR3 size: 16 residues. V dropped 2 bases and J dropped 6; count of bases not matched to a gene: 5. This CDR3 reads CASSLEGLAGVNEQFF. In DNA, the CDR3 is TGTGCCAGCAGCTTAGAAGGACTAGCGGGAGTCAATGAGCAGTTCTTC.

The V and J genes are TRBV5-8 and TRBJ1-2; no definite D call. V lost 0 bases to trimming and J lost 5 bases, with 11 bases between them. Germline V gives CDR1 SGHTS, CDR2 YDEGEE. The CDR3 is made up of 14 amino acids. CDR3 nucleotides: TGTGCCAGCAGCTTGGGCGGGCGCTGGTATGGCTACACCTTC. This gives the protein CASSLGGRWYGYTF.

The CDR3 sequence is CASSGLGQGPTDTQYF. The CDR3 nucleotides are TGTGCCAGCAGCGGGCTAGGACAGGGGCCCACAGATACGCAGTATTTT. The rearrangement joins TRBV5-8 to TRBJ2-3; 9 bases match TRBD1. CDR3 length equals 16 residues. J gave up 2 bases and V 4 bases, and 8 bases lay outside the gene matches. Germline CDR1 SGHTS, CDR2 YDEGEE.

The chain combines TRBV5-5 with TRBJ2-2; D ambiguous. The germline V and J ends were trimmed by 2 bases and 2 bases, with 10 bases remaining between them. Looked up from germline, CDR1 is SGHKS and CDR2 is YYEKEE (reference sequence). The CDR3 is made up of 15 amino acids. This CDR3 reads CASSFWLSNTGELFF. The CDR3 region has the DNA TGTGCCAGCAGCTTTTGGCTTTCAAACACCGGGGAGCTGTTTTTT. The complete variable domain, with remaining parts taken from reference TRBV5-5 and TRBJ2-2, reads DAGVTQSPTHLIKTRGQQVTLRCSPISGHKSVSWYQQVLGQGPQFIFQYYEKEERGRGNFPDRFSARQFPNYSSELNVNALLLGDSALYLCASSFWLSNTGELFFGEGSRLTVL.

The chain carries TRBV10-1 and TRBJ2-3; 8 positions match TRBD1. CDR1 is WNHNN and CDR2 is SYGVQD in the germline V gene (reference sequence). CDR3 length: 15 amino acids. V trimming: 0 bases; J trimming: 6 bases; junction bases outside the gene matches: 5. The DNA for the CDR3 is TGCGCCAGCAGTGAGTCAACAGGGGGGTACGATACGCAGTATTTT. Translation gives CASSESTGGYDTQYF.

This clone has only a few counts. The chain has TRBV2 and TRBJ2-7; 7 nucleotides agree with TRBD2. The CDR3 length is 14 residues. Germline assignment: CDR1 SNHLY and CDR2 FYNNEI. The junction had 7 bases not matched to a gene; V was cut back by 2 bases and J by 6 bases. CDR3 nucleotides: TGTGCCAGCAGTGAAAGCGGGAATCTCGGCGAGCAGTACGTC. It codes for CASSESGNLGEQYV.

The chain recombines TRBV2 with TRBJ1-1, with a weak D call TRBD1 (5 bases). Germline V gene data show CDR1 as SNHLY and CDR2 as FYNNEI. Trimming left V 3 bases short and J 4 bases short, with 9 bases between. The CDR3 is made up of 13 amino acids. Written as DNA, the CDR3 is TGTGCCAGCAGTGAGGGCGGGGGCACTGAAGCTTTCTTT. Amino acid sequence: CASSEGGGTEAFF.

This chain uses TRBV7-9 with TRBJ1-4, with TRBD1 as a possible D gene (5 bases). V lost 3 bases and J lost 6, with 14 bases in between. The CDR3 totals 15 residues. CDR1 is SEHNR and CDR2 is FQNEAQ in the germline V gene (reference sequence). CDR3 amino acids: CASSFPGVRDEKLFF. The CDR3 DNA follows: TGTGCCAGCAGCTTTCCGGGGGTAAGGGATGAAAAACTGTTTTTT.

V is TRBV28 and J is TRBJ2-2; maybe TRBD1 (6 bases). The CDR3 covers 16 residues. With 1 base removed from V and 7 bases from J, the gap between germline ends came to 16 bases. In germline, CDR1 is MDHEN, CDR2 SYDVKM. The CDR3 loop is CASSLYPQGPHGELFF. CDR3 DNA sequence: TGTGCCAGCAGTTTATATCCCCAGGGGCCCCACGGGGAGCTGTTTTTT.